These 15 T cell receptor beta chains came from one sample sequenced in a study of blood T cell repertoires in COVID-19. Data came from immunoSEQ multiplex PCR; TCRdb stores just in-frame clones and leaves some out. The top ten clones hold 15% to 20% of a sample with some 59,000 clones, about 80% of them seen once. The sample was peripheral blood. Receptors originate from a man aged 25 to 45 with COVID-19, enrolled during active disease.

This clone was found once. The chain recombines TRBV30 with TRBJ2-7; maybe TRBD1 (5 bases). Trimming pared 1 base from V and 1 base from J, leaving 14 bases between. The CDR3 is 15 residues long. Germline V gene sequence: CDR1 GTSNPN, CDR2 SVGIG (reference sequence). The CDR3: CAWSDPPGMSYEQYF. The CDR3 DNA reads as TGTGCCTGGAGTGACCCGCCAGGGATGTCCTACGAGCAGTACTTC.

The J gene is TRBJ1-6, the V gene TRBV6-1, with TRBD1 as a possible D gene (6 bases). The germline V gene encodes CDR1 MNHNS and CDR2 SASEGT. The CDR3 is 16 amino acids. V was cut by 2 bases and J by 6 bases, with 14 bases left in between. The CDR3 DNA reads TGTGCCAGCAGTGAAAATCCGGGCAGGGGTAATTCACCCCTCCACTTT. Protein: CASSENPGRGNSPLHF.

The sample holds a few counts of this clone. J is TRBJ2-7 and V is TRBV11-2; 10 bases fit TRBD2. CDR1 is SGHAT and CDR2 is FQNNGV in the germline V gene. The CDR3 is 15 residues long. V lost 5 bases, J lost 3 bases, and 7 bases stayed unmatched. The CDR3 sequence is CASSANLAGVYEQYF. The CDR3 DNA reads as TGTGCCAGCAGCGCGAATCTAGCGGGAGTCTACGAGCAGTACTTC.

V and J are TRBV27 and TRBJ2-5; the match to TRBD1 covers 11 bases. The CDR3 length is 15 residues. Germline CDR1 MNHEY, CDR2 SMNVEV (reference sequence). Trimming at V came to 5 bases and at J to 2 bases, leaving 4 bases not matched to a gene. The CDR3 here is CASSPGTGGQETQYF. Here the CDR3 DNA reads TGTGCCAGCAGTCCCGGGACAGGGGGTCAAGAGACCCAGTACTTC.

The CDR3 is CASSGGQGVENSPLHF. The CDR3 region has the DNA TGCGCCAGCAGCGGGGGACAGGGGGTAGAAAATTCACCCCTCCACTTT. This rearrangement joins TRBV5-1 to TRBJ1-6; 11 nucleotides line up with TRBD1. This CDR3 is 16 amino acids long. Germline assignment: CDR1 SGHRS and CDR2 YFSETQ. Trimming took 4 bases from V and 7 from J; bases not matched to a gene: 7.

This clone showed up just a few times. The chain combines TRBV7-8 with TRBJ1-2, with TRBD1 matching over 10 bases. The junction had 4 bases not matched to a gene; V was cut back by 4 bases and J by 5 bases. Germline V gene lookup returns CDR1 SGHVS and CDR2 FQNEAQ. This CDR3 spans 14 amino acids. CDR3 DNA sequence: TGTGCCAGCAGCTCACCGGGACAGGGGTATGGCTACACCTTC. Translation gives CASSSPGQGYGYTF. The entire variable domain, with the rest obtained from reference TRBV7-8 and TRBJ1-2, is as follows: GAGVSQSPRYKVAKRGQDVALRCDPISGHVSLFWYQQALGQGPEFLTYFQNEAQLDKSGLPSDRFFAERPEGSVSTLKIQRTQQEDSAVYLCASSSPGQGYGYTFGSGTRLTVV.

This chain joins TRBV27 and TRBJ1-6, with D maybe TRBD1 (5 bases). The CDR3 runs 15 residues. Germline-derived CDR1 and CDR2 are MNHEY and SMNVEV (reference sequence). The V gene lost 2 bases and the J gene lost 10 bases, with 15 bases spanning the gap. CDR3 coding DNA: TGTGCCAGCAGTTTAGTTCCCAGGGATGGATCACCCCTCCACTTT. This translates into CASSLVPRDGSPLHF.

The chain couples TRBV25-1 to TRBJ2-1, with unresolved D. The CDR3 is made up of 13 amino acids. With 5 bases removed from V and 2 bases from J, the gap between germline ends came to 7 bases. CDR1 and CDR2 (germline): MGHDK, SYGVNS. This chain's CDR3 is CASSRATYNEQFF. CDR3 sequence (DNA): TGTGCCAGCAGTCGAGCAACCTACAATGAGCAGTTCTTC.

In its sample, this clone ranks as medium-sized. The chain employs TRBV7-9 and TRBJ2-2; TRBD1 might be the D (6 bases). Trimming took off 5 bases at V and 3 bases at J, with 13 bases between the two ends. This CDR3 has 15 amino acids. Germline V gene sequence: CDR1 SEHNR, CDR2 FQNEAQ (reference sequence). The CDR3 sequence: CASSPRTVYTGELFF. DNA for the CDR3: TGTGCCAGCAGCCCCCGGACAGTATACACCGGGGAGCTGTTTTTT. The full variable domain, its missing parts supplied by reference TRBV7-9 and TRBJ2-2, is DTGVSQNPRHKITKRGQNVTFRCDPISEHNRLYWYRQTLGQGPEFLTYFQNEAQLEKSRLLSDRFSAERPKGSFSTLEIQRTEQGDSAMYLCASSPRTVYTGELFFGEGSRLTVL.

The chain uses TRBV3-1 (or the pseudogene TRBV3-2) and TRBJ2-5; possibly TRBD1 for D (7 bases). CDR1 and CDR2 (germline): LGHDT, YNNKEL (reference sequence). The ends were cut back, 10 bases at V and 4 bases at J, with 16 bases in the middle. The CDR3 runs to 13 residues. In DNA, the CDR3 is TGTGCCATTCGACAGGGAGGTTCAGAGACCCAGTACTTC. This gives the protein CAIRQGGSETQYF.

The chain employs TRBV7-9 and TRBJ1-2, with D unresolved. CDR3 size: 13 residues. Germline CDR1 and CDR2: SEHNR and FQNEAQ (reference sequence). Trimming removed 5 bases at V and 4 bases at J, with 11 bases between. The chain's CDR3 is CASSDDTRYGYTF. The CDR3 DNA reads as TGTGCCAGCAGCGACGACACGCGCTATGGCTACACCTTC.

DNA of the CDR3: TGTGCCAGCTCACCACCGGGCTCCTCCTACGAGCAGTACTTC. Its translation is CASSPPGSSYEQYF. The genes are TRBV18 and TRBJ2-7; D is uncertain. V lost 0 bases to trimming and J lost 0 bases, with 6 bases between them. CDR1 KGHSH and CDR2 LQKENI come from the germline V gene. The CDR3 is 14 amino acids.

In its sample, this clone was seen a few times. The chain couples TRBV4-3 to TRBJ1-3, with D hard to call. CDR1 and CDR2 (germline): LGHNA, YSLEER. This CDR3 has 15 amino acids. V was clipped by 0 bases and J by 2 bases, with 8 bases between them. DNA for the CDR3: TGCGCCAGCAGCCAAGATTACGGGGCTGGAAACACCATATATTTT. Translating gives CASSQDYGAGNTIYF.

The chain has TRBV28 and TRBJ2-7; 7 bases agree with TRBD2. V gave up 1 base and J gave up 0 bases; unmatched junction bases: 9. CDR3 size: 17 residues. Germline V gives CDR1 MDHEN, CDR2 SYDVKM. The CDR3 DNA is TGTGCCAGCAGTTTATACGGTGGGGGGGGGAGCTCCTACGAGCAGTACTTC. This encodes CASSLYGGGGSSYEQYF. The full variable domain, completed using reference TRBV28 and TRBJ2-7, is DVKVTQSSRYLVKRTGEKVFLECVQDMDHENMFWYRQDPGLGLRLIYFSYDVKMKEKGDIPEGYSVSREKKERFSLILESASTNQTSMYLCASSLYGGGGSSYEQYFGPGTRLTVT.

Points on this clone: Mismatch with germline at one junction end may stem from a read error. The CDR3 loop is CASSFRDSPPHF. In DNA form, the CDR3 reads TGTGCCAGCAGCTTCAGGGACTCACCCCCCCACTTT. The chain is built from TRBV5-5 and TRBJ1-6, with D perhaps matching TRBD1 (5 bases). Germline V gene lookup returns CDR1 SGHKS and CDR2 YYEKEE (reference sequence). The CDR3 extends over 12 amino acids.